This record covers a single TCR beta chain. The sample comes from a study of early T cells in non-severe SARS-CoV-2 infection. MiXCR was run by TCRdb on the 5' RACE reads, yielding one entry per CDR3 protein. Found here are around 67,000 distinct CDR3 sequences, 12% of them singletons; the top ten hold around 6.3%. Germline CDR1 and CDR2: LGHDT and YNNKEL (reference sequence). V lost 3 bases to trimming and J lost 0 bases, with 9 bases between them. CDR3 length equals 15 residues. The receptor was isolated from an adult who was a healthcare worker with PCR-confirmed SARS-CoV-2 infection or an uninfected control (not recorded which). Input material: whole blood. The chain recombines TRBV3-1 with TRBJ1-5; D is undetermined. The CDR3 DNA reads as TGTGCCAGCAGCCACGGGGAGAATAGCAATCAGCCCCAGCATTTT. Protein: CASSHGENSNQPQHF.